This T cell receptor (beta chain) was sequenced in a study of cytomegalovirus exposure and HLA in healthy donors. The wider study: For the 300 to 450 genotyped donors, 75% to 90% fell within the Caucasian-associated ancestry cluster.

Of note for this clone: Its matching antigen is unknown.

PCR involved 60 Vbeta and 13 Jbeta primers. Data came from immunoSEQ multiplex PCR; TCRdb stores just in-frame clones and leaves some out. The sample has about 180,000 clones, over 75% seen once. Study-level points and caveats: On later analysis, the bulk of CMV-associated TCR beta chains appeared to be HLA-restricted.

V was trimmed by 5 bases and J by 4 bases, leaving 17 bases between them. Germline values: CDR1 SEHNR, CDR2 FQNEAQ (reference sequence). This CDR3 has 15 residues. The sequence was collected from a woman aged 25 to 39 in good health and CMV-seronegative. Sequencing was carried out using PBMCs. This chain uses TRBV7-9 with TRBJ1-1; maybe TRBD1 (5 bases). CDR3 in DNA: TGTGCCAGCAGCCGAGCCTTAGGGGCCAGCACTGAAGCTTTCTTT. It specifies CASSRALGASTEAFF.